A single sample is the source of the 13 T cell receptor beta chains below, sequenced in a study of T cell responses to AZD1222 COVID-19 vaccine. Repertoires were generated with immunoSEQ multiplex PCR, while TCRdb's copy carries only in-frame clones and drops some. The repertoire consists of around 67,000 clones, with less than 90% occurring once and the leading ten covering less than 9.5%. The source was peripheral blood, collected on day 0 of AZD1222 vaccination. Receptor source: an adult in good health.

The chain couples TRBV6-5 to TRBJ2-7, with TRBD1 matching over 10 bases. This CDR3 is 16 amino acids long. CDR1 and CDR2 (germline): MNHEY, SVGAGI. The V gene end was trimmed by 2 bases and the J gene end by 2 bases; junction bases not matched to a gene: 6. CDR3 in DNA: TGTGCCAGCAGTTACGGTGGACAGGGGGGCGCCTACGAGCAGTACTTC. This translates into CASSYGGQGGAYEQYF.

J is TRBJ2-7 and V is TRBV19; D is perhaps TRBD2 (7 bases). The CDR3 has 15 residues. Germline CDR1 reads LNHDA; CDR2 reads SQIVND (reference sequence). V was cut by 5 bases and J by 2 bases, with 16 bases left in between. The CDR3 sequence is CASSPVGGGPYEQYF. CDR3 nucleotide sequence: TGTGCCAGTAGTCCTGTAGGGGGGGGTCCCTACGAGCAGTACTTC.

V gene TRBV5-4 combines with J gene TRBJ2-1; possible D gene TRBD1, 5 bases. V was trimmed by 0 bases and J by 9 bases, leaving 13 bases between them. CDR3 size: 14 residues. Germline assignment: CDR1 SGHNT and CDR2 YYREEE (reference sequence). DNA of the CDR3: TGTGCCAGCAGCTTGGCGACCGTTACAGGTGAGCAGTTCTTC. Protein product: CASSLATVTGEQFF.

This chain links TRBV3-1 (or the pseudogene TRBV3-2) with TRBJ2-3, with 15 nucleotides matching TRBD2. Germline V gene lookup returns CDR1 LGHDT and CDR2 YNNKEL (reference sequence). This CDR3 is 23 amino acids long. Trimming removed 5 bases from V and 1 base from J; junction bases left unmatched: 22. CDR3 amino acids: CASSRRAQGWTSGGGPGTDTQYF. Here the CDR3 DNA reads TGTGCCAGCAGCAGAAGGGCGCAGGGATGGACTAGCGGGGGGGGCCCAGGCACAGATACGCAGTATTTT.

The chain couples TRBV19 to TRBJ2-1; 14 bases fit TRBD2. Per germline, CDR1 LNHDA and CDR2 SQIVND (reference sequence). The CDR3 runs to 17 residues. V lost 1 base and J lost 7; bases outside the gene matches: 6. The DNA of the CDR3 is TGTGCCAGTAGTATAGGACTAGCGGGGGGGCCGAGGAATGAGCAGTTCTTC. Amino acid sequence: CASSIGLAGGPRNEQFF.

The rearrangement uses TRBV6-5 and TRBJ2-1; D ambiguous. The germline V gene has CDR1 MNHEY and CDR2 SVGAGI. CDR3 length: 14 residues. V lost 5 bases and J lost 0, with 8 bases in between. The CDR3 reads CASSNPNSYNEQFF. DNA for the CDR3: TGTGCCAGCAGTAACCCGAACTCCTACAATGAGCAGTTCTTC.

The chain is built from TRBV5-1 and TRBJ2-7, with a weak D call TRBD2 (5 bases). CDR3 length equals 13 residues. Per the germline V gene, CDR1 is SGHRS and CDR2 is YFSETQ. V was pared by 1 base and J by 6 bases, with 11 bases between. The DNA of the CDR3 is TGCGCCAGCAGCTTGACCTGGACTTCCGAGCAGTACTTC. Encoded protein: CASSLTWTSEQYF.

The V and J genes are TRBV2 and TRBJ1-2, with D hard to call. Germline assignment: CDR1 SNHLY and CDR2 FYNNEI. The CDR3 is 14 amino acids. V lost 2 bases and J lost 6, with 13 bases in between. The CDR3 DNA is TGTGCCAGCAGTGAATTAGCAGGTAGAAATGGCTACACCTTC. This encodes CASSELAGRNGYTF.

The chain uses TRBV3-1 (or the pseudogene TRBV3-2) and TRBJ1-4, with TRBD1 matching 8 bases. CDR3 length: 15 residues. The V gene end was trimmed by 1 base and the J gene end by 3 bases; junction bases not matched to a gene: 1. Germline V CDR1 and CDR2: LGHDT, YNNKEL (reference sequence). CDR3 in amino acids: CASSQAGGSNEKLFF. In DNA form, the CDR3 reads TGTGCCAGCAGCCAAGCAGGGGGCTCTAATGAAAAACTGTTTTTT.

CDR3 protein: CASSFRVSPLHF. The DNA of the CDR3 is TGTGCCAGCAGCTTCAGGGTTTCACCCCTCCACTTT. The chain uses TRBV7-2 and TRBJ1-6; tentatively, D is TRBD1 (5 bases). CDR3 length: 12 amino acids. V was trimmed by 3 bases and J by 9 bases, leaving 6 bases between them. Germline V gene lookup returns CDR1 SGHTA and CDR2 FQGNSA.

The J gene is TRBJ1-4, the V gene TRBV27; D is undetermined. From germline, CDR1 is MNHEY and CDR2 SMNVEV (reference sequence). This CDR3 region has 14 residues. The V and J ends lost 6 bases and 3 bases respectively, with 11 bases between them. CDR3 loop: CASRRTVSNEKLFF. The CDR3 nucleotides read TGTGCCAGCAGGCGGACGGTGTCTAATGAAAAACTGTTTTTT.

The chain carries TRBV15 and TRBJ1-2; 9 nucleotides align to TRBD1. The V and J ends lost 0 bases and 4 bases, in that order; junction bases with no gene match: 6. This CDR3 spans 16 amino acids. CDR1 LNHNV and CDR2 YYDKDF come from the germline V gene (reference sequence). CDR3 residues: CATSRDSGTGIYGYTF. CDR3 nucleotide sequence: TGTGCCACCAGCAGAGATAGTGGGACAGGGATCTATGGCTACACCTTC.

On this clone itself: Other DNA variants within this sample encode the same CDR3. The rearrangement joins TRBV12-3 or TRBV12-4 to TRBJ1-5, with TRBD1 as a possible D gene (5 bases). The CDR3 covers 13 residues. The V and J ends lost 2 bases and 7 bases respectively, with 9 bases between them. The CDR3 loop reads CASSLQGGQPQHF. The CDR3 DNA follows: TGTGCCAGCAGTTTACAGGGTGGGCAGCCCCAGCATTTT.